The clone carrying this T cell receptor (beta chain) was seen only a few times. Its antigen is not identified. The record originates from a study of T-cell memory formation after mild COVID-19. Across the whole study: Clusters were largely donor specific.

Researchers used 5'RACE with constant-segment primers to make TCR alpha and TCR beta cDNA libraries that carry sample barcodes and UMIs. TCRdb itself ran the 5' RACE reads through MiXCR, one entry per CDR3 protein. The sample shows under 300,000 distinct CDR3 sequences, about a sixth of them seen only once. The length of the CDR3 is 16 residues. V lost 11 bases, J lost 0 bases, and 21 bases lay in between. The germline gives CDR1 MDHEN, CDR2 SYDVKM. Points from the study as a whole: A second wave expanding day 15 to 37 was CD4+-biased; contracting clones were balanced. Among CD4+ contracting clones, most were CM and EM, and CD8+ ones EMRA.

V and J are TRBV28 and TRBJ2-3, with D perhaps being TRBD1 or TRBD2 (6 bases each). Sequenced: PBMCs or a T cell subset sorted from them (not recorded which). The sequence was obtained from a man between 18 and 29 years old who had mild COVID-19 (a few samples of this study predate the infection). Cell type and time point are not known. Here the CDR3 reads CASHSVGGISTDTQYF. The DNA of the CDR3 is TGTGCCTCTCACTCCGTAGGGGGGATAAGCACAGATACGCAGTATTTT.